One and the same sample provided the 7 T cell receptor beta chains below, sequenced in a study of blood T cell repertoires in COVID-19. Using immunoSEQ multiplex PCR, the repertoire was profiled, and TCRdb retains in-frame clones only, with some absent. This table holds 250,000 to 400,000 clones, roughly 84% found once. The material sequenced was peripheral blood. The receptor set was obtained from a man between 50 and 59 years old with active or convalescent COVID-19.

This clone was seen only a few times. The genes are TRBV30 and TRBJ2-3, with 9 bases identical to TRBD1. The CDR3 consists of 13 residues. In germline, CDR1 is GTSNPN, CDR2 SVGIG (reference sequence). V dropped 5 bases and J dropped 2; count of bases not matched to a gene: 2. CDR3 nucleotide sequence: TGTGCCTGGGACAGGGGGTACACAGATACGCAGTATTTT. Its translation: CAWDRGYTDTQYF. The full variable domain, its missing parts supplied by reference TRBV30 and TRBJ2-3, is SQTIHQWPATLVQPVGSPLSLECTVEGTSNPNLYWYRQAAGRGLQLLFYSVGIGQISSEVPQNLSASRPQDRQFILSSKKLLLSDSGFYLCAWDRGYTDTQYFGPGTRLTVL.

The CDR3 coding sequence is TGTGCCAGCTGGAGCGGGAACACCGGGGAGCTGTTTTTT. Translation gives CASWSGNTGELFF. The chain carries TRBV27 and TRBJ2-2; weak D call: TRBD2 (5 bases). The V and J ends lost 8 bases and 1 base respectively, with 8 bases between them. Germline CDR1 and CDR2: MNHEY and SMNVEV (reference sequence). This CDR3 is built from 13 residues.

This clone was seen only once. V gene TRBV9 combines with J gene TRBJ1-1, with 9 bases matching TRBD1. Trimming took 4 bases from V and 1 from J; bases not matched to a gene: 2. Looked up from germline, CDR1 is SGDLS and CDR2 is YYNGEE. The CDR3 has 14 amino acids. This chain's CDR3 is CASSRTGANTEAFF. CDR3 nucleotides: TGTGCCAGCAGCCGGACAGGGGCGAACACTGAAGCTTTCTTT.

V and J are TRBV4-2 and TRBJ2-4, with D maybe TRBD2 (6 bases). CDR1 and CDR2 (germline): LGHNA, YNFKEQ. The V gene lost 4 bases and the J gene lost 1 base, with 14 bases spanning the gap. The CDR3 consists of 16 residues. CDR3 protein: CASSPGGGDAKNIQYF. CDR3 nucleotides: TGTGCCAGCAGCCCCGGGGGAGGCGATGCCAAAAACATTCAGTACTTC.

This chain connects TRBV11-2 to TRBJ2-4, with TRBD1 matching 8 bases. V dropped 1 base and J dropped 9; count of bases not matched to a gene: 5. Germline V gives CDR1 SGHAT, CDR2 FQNNGV. The CDR3 length is 14 residues. The CDR3 DNA follows: TGTGCCAGCAGCTTAGGGGGACAGGAAGGCATTCAGTACTTC. Encoded protein: CASSLGGQEGIQYF.

The J gene is TRBJ2-1, the V gene TRBV4-2; TRBD2 is a possible D gene (5 bases). V was shortened by 0 bases and J by 9 bases, with 27 bases between the two germline ends. CDR3 size: 19 residues. Germline values: CDR1 LGHNA, CDR2 YNFKEQ. The CDR3 loop reads CASSQESSGQSSPVGEQFF. CDR3 coding DNA: TGTGCCAGCAGCCAAGAATCAAGCGGCCAAAGCTCCCCCGTGGGTGAGCAGTTCTTC.

The J gene is TRBJ2-1, the V gene TRBV7-2, with TRBD1 as a possible D gene (5 bases). The length of the CDR3 is 15 residues. Germline V gene data show CDR1 as SGHTA and CDR2 as FQGNSA. V lost 5 bases and J 7 bases, leaving 18 bases between the germline ends. CDR3 amino acids: CASSLKQGSANEQFF. CDR3 in DNA: TGTGCCAGCAGCCTTAAGCAGGGTAGTGCAAATGAGCAGTTCTTC.